The 20 T cell receptor beta chains in this list originate from one sample, sequenced in a study of post-analysis software for immune sequencing data. Regarding the study as a whole: Five TRBV segments, TRBV5-6, TRBV5-1 and TRBV20-1 among them, were found more frequent in patients than controls.

Libraries were made from TCR beta cDNA, and they carried unique molecular identifiers. MiXCR, applied by TCRdb to the PCR reads, yields one record per CDR3 protein. This sample carries some 190,000 distinct CDR3 sequences, over 25% of them seen once, and the ten largest clones take 3% to 3.5%. For these TCRs, the target antigens are not known. The sample comprised blood. Receptor source: a girl aged 2-17 years with multiple sclerosis.

This clonotype occurred a few times. The V and J genes are TRBV6-5 and TRBJ1-1; unclear D gene. The CDR3 runs to 12 residues. Trimming left V 6 bases short and J 5 bases short, with 10 bases between. Germline assignment: CDR1 MNHEY and CDR2 SVGAGI. The DNA for the CDR3 is TGTGCCAGCAGCAGCATATGGACTGAAGCTTTCTTT. This sequence encodes CASSSIWTEAFF.

This clonotype has only a few counts. With a much larger clone just one base away, this may be a read error. The J gene is TRBJ2-3, the V gene TRBV29-1; TRBD2 matches 9 bases. The length of the CDR3 is 16 residues. CDR1 is SQVTM, CDR2 ANQGSEA, per germline. This CDR3 reads CSVEGQAGGPTDAQYF. CDR3 bases: TGCAGCGTTGAAGGTCAAGCGGGAGGCCCCACAGATGCGCAGTATTTT.

This clonotype appeared many times. The genes are TRBV3-1 and TRBJ2-5; TRBD2 matches 8 bases. The length of the CDR3 is 17 residues. With 1 base clipped from V and 4 bases from J, the junction kept 11 bases outside the gene matches. CDR1 is LGHDT and CDR2 is YNNKEL in the germline V gene (reference sequence). CDR3 loop: CASSQVASGGGAETQYF. CDR3 DNA sequence: TGTGCCAGCAGCCAAGTAGCCAGCGGGGGTGGTGCAGAGACCCAGTACTTC.

Details on this clonotype: The junction departs from the called germline gene at one end, perhaps through a read error. V gene TRBV2 combines with J gene TRBJ1-2; D is unresolved. This CDR3 is 18 amino acids long. Germline CDR1 reads SNHLY; CDR2 reads FYNNEI. For the CDR3, the DNA is TGTGCCAGCAGTGTTGGTTTCTGGTCCAACCAACCGAAATATGGCTACATCTTC. It encodes CASSVGFWSNQPKYGYIF.

The CDR3 spells CASSEGNTQYF. The CDR3 DNA follows: TGCGCCAGCAGCGAAGGGAATACGCAGTATTTT. V gene TRBV5-1 combines with J gene TRBJ2-3; D not certain. Trimming left V 4 bases short and J 7 bases short, with 7 bases between. This CDR3 comprises 11 residues. Germline V gene data show CDR1 as SGHRS and CDR2 as YFSETQ.

This clonotype was found a few times. V and J are TRBV29-1 and TRBJ1-1, with 8 bases identical to TRBD1. CDR1 SQVTM and CDR2 ANQGSEA come from the germline V gene. V gave up 7 bases and J gave up 10 bases; unmatched junction bases: 11. This CDR3 is 12 amino acids long. CDR3 sequence: CSATGGSGIAFF. The CDR3 nucleotides are TGCAGCGCTACAGGGGGGTCAGGCATAGCTTTCTTT.

About this clonotype itself: This could be a read error, since a much larger clone is one nucleotide away. The chain uses TRBV28 and TRBJ2-7; TRBD1 aligns across 8 bases. Germline trimming cut 4 bases from V and 2 bases from J; bases unmatched to any gene: 4. The CDR3 runs to 14 residues. Germline CDR1 reads MDHEN; CDR2 reads SYDVKM. CDR3 sequence: CASSSPTGAYEQYF. The CDR3 nucleotides read TGTGCCAGCAGTTCGCCGACAGGGGCCTACGAGCAGTACTTC.

This clonotype was seen ten or more times. This rearrangement joins TRBV20-1 to TRBJ2-1; D unclear. Trimming cost V 7 bases and J 5 bases, with 15 bases left between them. The CDR3 spans 13 residues. Per germline, CDR1 DFQATT and CDR2 SNEGSKA (reference sequence). CDR3 residues: CSGPKVVNNEQFF. CDR3 coding DNA: TGCAGTGGTCCTAAGGTGGTAAACAATGAGCAGTTCTTC.

This clonotype has more than one count but fewer than ten. V and J are TRBV5-1 and TRBJ1-1; the match to TRBD1 covers 7 bases. CDR3 length: 14 amino acids. V dropped 3 bases and J dropped 8; count of bases not matched to a gene: 10. Per the germline V gene, CDR1 is SGHRS and CDR2 is YFSETQ. CDR3 loop: CASSSGVTGPEAFF. The CDR3 DNA is TGCGCCAGCAGCTCCGGGGTGACAGGGCCCGAAGCTTTCTTT. The full variable domain, in which reference TRBV5-1 and TRBJ1-1 provide the parts outside the CDR3, is KAGVTQTPRYLIKTRGQQVTLSCSPISGHRSVSWYQQTPGQGLQFLFEYFSETQRNKGNFPGRFSGRQFSNSRSEMNVSTLELGDSALYLCASSSGVTGPEAFFGQGTRLTVV.

The V call is TRBV5-6, the J call TRBJ2-2; weak D call: TRBD2 (7 bases). The V end lost 0 bases, the J end lost 5 bases, and 11 bases lay between the germline ends. Germline V gives CDR1 SGHDT, CDR2 YYEEEE. The CDR3 loop spans 15 amino acids. In DNA, the CDR3 is TGTGCCAGCAGCTTGGACAGGGAGGGGACCGGGGAGCTGTTTTTT. Translating it yields CASSLDREGTGELFF.

This clonotype was counted between two and nine times. CDR3 sequence: CAWEGGARETQYF. The CDR3 bases are TGTGCCTGGGAAGGGGGCGCGAGGGAGACCCAGTACTTC. V usage is TRBV30 and J usage is TRBJ2-5; TRBD1 aligns across 7 bases. This CDR3 is 13 amino acids long. Germline loops: CDR1 GTSNPN, CDR2 SVGIG (reference sequence). After removal of 5 bases from V and 5 bases from J, the junction contained 8 bases not matched to a gene.

This sequence joins TRBV15 and TRBJ1-5; TRBD1 is a possible D gene (5 bases). Germline CDR1 is LNHNV and CDR2 is YYDKDF (reference sequence). Trimming took 5 bases from V and 8 from J, leaving 19 bases between them. The CDR3 is made up of 15 amino acids. CDR3 amino acids: CATSGGKASAEPQHF. CDR3 sequence (DNA): TGTGCCACCAGCGGGGGGAAGGCATCCGCCGAGCCCCAGCATTTT.

This clonotype was detected many times. This rearrangement joins TRBV6-5 to TRBJ2-3, with TRBD1 as a possible D gene (6 bases). Trimming removed 6 bases at V and 2 bases at J, with 12 bases between. Germline V CDR1 and CDR2: MNHEY, SVGAGI. CDR3 length: 14 amino acids. CDR3 residues: CASRETGSTDTQYF. In DNA, the CDR3 is TGTGCCAGCAGGGAAACAGGGTCCACAGATACGCAGTATTTT.

The J gene is TRBJ1-1, the V gene TRBV27; 7 bases align to TRBD1. The CDR3 extends over 17 amino acids. J lost 4 bases, V lost 5 bases, and 16 bases had no gene match. Germline CDR1 is MNHEY and CDR2 is SMNVEV (reference sequence). CDR3 loop: CASSGGTALSRGTEAFF. Here the CDR3 DNA reads TGTGCCAGCAGTGGAGGGACAGCTTTGAGTCGGGGCACTGAAGCTTTCTTT.

The chain couples TRBV11-2 to TRBJ1-6; D gene ambiguous. V lost 6 bases and J 11 bases, leaving 11 bases between the germline ends. Germline V gene sequence: CDR1 SGHAT, CDR2 FQNNGV. This CDR3 has 12 amino acids. The DNA for the CDR3 is TGTGCCAGCAGGCGGACCAATCCACCCCTCCACTTT. This sequence encodes CASRRTNPPLHF.

This clonotype was seen repeatedly, ten times or more. The chain uses TRBV20-1 and TRBJ2-1, with TRBD1 matching 7 bases. Per the germline V gene, CDR1 is DFQATT and CDR2 is SNEGSKA (reference sequence). Trimming removed 5 bases from V and 0 bases from J; junction bases left unmatched: 4. This CDR3 spans 14 amino acids. CDR3 region: CSAGQETSYNEQFF. The CDR3 bases are TGCAGTGCTGGACAGGAGACCTCCTACAATGAGCAGTTCTTC.

This clonotype was seen at least ten times. The chain couples TRBV11-2 to TRBJ2-5, with D perhaps matching TRBD1 or TRBD2 (5 bases each). This CDR3 comprises 13 residues. V was trimmed by 4 bases and J by 5 bases, leaving 11 bases between them. Germline V lookup: CDR1 SGHAT, CDR2 FQNNGV. Here the CDR3 reads CASSWDPGETQYF. The CDR3 nucleotides are TGTGCCAGCAGCTGGGACCCCGGGGAGACCCAGTACTTC.

This clonotype was detected many times. This chain connects TRBV5-6 to TRBJ1-1; D not certain. V lost 0 bases, J lost 4 bases, and 10 bases lay in between. The CDR3 consists of 14 residues. Germline assignment: CDR1 SGHDT and CDR2 YYEEEE. CDR3 residues: CASSLVHSATEAFF. The CDR3 region has the DNA TGTGCCAGCAGCTTGGTCCATTCAGCCACTGAAGCTTTCTTT. The whole variable domain, remainder taken from reference TRBV5-6 and TRBJ1-1, is DAGVTQSPTHLIKTRGQQVTLRCSPKSGHDTVSWYQQALGQGPQFIFQYYEEEERQRGNFPDRFSGHQFPNYSSELNVNALLLGDSALYLCASSLVHSATEAFFGQGTRLTVV.

The chain joins TRBV5-1 to TRBJ1-2; D is undetermined. Trimming left V 1 base short and J 4 bases short, with 14 bases between. Germline CDR1 reads SGHRS; CDR2 reads YFSETQ. The CDR3 covers 15 residues. CDR3 amino acids: CASSLFPGGSYGYTF. The DNA for the CDR3 is TGCGCCAGCAGCTTGTTCCCAGGCGGGAGCTATGGCTACACCTTC.

The J gene is TRBJ2-5, the V gene TRBV18; D gene ambiguous. The CDR3 has 12 residues. V lost 3 bases and J lost 5, with 7 bases in between. CDR1 is KGHSH, CDR2 LQKENI, per germline. CDR3 residues: CASSPLEETQYF. The CDR3 DNA reads as TGTGCCAGCTCACCCCTCGAGGAGACCCAGTACTTC. Based on the CDR3 plus reference TRBV18 and TRBJ2-5, the full variable domain is NAGVMQNPRHLVRRRGQEARLRCSPMKGHSHVYWYRQLPEEGLKFMVYLQKENIIDESGMPKERFSAEFPKEGPSILRIQQVVRGDSAAYFCASSPLEETQYFGPGTRLLVL.